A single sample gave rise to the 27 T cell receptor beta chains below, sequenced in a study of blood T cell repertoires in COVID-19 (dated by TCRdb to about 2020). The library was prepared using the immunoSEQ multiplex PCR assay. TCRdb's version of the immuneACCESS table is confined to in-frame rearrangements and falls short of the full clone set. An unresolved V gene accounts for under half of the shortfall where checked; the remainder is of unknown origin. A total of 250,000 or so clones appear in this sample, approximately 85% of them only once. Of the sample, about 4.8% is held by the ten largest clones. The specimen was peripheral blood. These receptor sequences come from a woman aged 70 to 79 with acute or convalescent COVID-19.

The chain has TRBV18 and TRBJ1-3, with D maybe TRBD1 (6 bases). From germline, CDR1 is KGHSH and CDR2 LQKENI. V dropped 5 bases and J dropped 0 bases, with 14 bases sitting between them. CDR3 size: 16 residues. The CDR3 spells CASSVRTARSGNTIYF. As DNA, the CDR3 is TGTGCCAGCTCAGTTAGGACAGCCCGCTCTGGAAACACCATATATTTT. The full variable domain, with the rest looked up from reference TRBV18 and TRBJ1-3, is NAGVMQNPRHLVRRRGQEARLRCSPMKGHSHVYWYRQLPEEGLKFMVYLQKENIIDESGMPKERFSAEFPKEGPSILRIQQVVRGDSAAYFCASSVRTARSGNTIYFGEGSWLTVV.

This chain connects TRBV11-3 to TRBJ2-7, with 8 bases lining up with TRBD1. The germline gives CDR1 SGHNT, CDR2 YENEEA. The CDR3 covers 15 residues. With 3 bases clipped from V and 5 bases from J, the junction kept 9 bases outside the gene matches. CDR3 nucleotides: TGTGCCAGCAGCTTGGGGACAGGTTTTAGGAACGAGCAGTACTTC. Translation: CASSLGTGFRNEQYF.

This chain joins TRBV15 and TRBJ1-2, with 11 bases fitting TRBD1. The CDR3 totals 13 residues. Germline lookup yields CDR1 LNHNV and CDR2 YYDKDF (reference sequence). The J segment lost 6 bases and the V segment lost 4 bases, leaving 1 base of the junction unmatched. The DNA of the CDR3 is TGTGCCACCAGCAAGGGACAGGGGGATGGCTACACCTTC. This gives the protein CATSKGQGDGYTF. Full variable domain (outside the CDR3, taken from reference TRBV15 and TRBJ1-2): DAMVIQNPRYQVTQFGKPVTLSCSQTLNHNVMYWYQQKSSQAPKLLFHYYDKDFNNEADTPDNFQSRRPNTSFCFLDIRSPGLGDTAMYLCATSKGQGDGYTFGSGTRLTVV.

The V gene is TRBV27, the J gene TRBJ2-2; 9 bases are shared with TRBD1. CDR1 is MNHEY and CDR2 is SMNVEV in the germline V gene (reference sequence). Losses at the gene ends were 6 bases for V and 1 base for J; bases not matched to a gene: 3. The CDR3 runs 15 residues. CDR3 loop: CASRWGQGNTGELFF. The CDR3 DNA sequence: TGTGCCAGCAGATGGGGACAGGGGAACACCGGGGAGCTGTTTTTT.

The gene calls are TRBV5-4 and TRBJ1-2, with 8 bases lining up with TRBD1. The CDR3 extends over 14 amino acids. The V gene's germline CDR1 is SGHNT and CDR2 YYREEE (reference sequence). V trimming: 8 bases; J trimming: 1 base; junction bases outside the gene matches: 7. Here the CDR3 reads CASKGTGGNYGYTF. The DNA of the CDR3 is TGTGCCAGTAAAGGGACAGGCGGTAACTATGGCTACACCTTC.

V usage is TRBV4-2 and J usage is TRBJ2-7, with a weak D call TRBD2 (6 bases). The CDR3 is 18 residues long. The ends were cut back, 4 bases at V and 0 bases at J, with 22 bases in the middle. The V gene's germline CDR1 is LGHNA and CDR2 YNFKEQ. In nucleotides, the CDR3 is TGTGCCAGCAGCCCATACGGGATTAGCGGAGGAAGCTCCTACGAGCAGTACTTC. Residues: CASSPYGISGGSSYEQYF.

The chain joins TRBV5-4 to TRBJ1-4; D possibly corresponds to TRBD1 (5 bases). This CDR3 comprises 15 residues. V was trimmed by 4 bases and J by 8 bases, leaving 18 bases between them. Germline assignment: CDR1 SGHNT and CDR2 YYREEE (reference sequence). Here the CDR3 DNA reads TGTGCCAGCAGCGTGGGGACTACCCCTATAGAAAAACTGTTTTTT. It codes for CASSVGTTPIEKLFF.

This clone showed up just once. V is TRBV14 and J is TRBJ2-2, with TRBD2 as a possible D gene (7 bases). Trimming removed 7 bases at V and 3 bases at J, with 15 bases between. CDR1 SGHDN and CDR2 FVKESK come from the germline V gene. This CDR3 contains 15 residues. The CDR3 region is CASKEGGPDTGELFF. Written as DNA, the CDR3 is TGTGCCAGCAAGGAGGGGGGGCCGGACACCGGGGAGCTGTTTTTT.

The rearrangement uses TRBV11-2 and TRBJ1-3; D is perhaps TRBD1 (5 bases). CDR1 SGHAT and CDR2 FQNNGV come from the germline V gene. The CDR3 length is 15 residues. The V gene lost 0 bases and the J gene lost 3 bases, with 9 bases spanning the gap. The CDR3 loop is CASSLEQGVGNTIYF. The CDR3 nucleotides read TGTGCCAGCAGCTTAGAACAAGGGGTTGGAAACACCATATATTTT.

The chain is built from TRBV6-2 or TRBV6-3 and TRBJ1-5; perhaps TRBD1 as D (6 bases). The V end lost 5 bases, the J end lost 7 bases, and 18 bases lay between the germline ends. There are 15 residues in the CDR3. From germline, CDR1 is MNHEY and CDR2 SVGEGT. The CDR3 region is CASSHVGGGGQPQHF. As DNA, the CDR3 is TGTGCCAGCAGTCACGTAGGAGGGGGAGGGCAGCCCCAGCATTTT.

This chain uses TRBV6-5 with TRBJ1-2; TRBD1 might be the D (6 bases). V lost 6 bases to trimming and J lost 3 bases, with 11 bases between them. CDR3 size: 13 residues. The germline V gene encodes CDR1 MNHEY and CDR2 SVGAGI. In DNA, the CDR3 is TGTGCCAGCAGCAGACAGGTCGACTATGGCTACACCTTC. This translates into CASSRQVDYGYTF.

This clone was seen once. In DNA form, the CDR3 reads TGTGCCAGCAGCCAAGGGGGGGTGGTAACTAATGAAAAACTGTTTTTT. Its translation is CASSQGGVVTNEKLFF. The chain couples TRBV7-6 to TRBJ1-4; D may be TRBD1 (6 bases). The germline gives CDR1 SGHVS, CDR2 FNYEAQ. This CDR3 contains 16 residues. V was shortened by 5 bases and J by 1 base, with 14 bases between the two germline ends. The entire variable domain, with the rest obtained from reference TRBV7-6 and TRBJ1-4, is as follows: GAGVSQSPRYKVTKRGQDVALRCDPISGHVSLYWYRQALGQGPEFLTYFNYEAQQDKSGLPNDRFSAERPEGSISTLTIQRTEQRDSAMYRCASSQGGVVTNEKLFFGSGTQLSVL.

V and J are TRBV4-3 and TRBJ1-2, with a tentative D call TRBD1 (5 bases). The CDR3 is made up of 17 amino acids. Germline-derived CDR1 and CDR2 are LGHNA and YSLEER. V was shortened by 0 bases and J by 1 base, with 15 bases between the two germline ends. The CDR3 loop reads CASSQDPGRTFNYGYTF. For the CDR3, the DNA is TGCGCCAGCAGCCAAGACCCCGGGCGGACATTTAACTATGGCTACACCTTC.

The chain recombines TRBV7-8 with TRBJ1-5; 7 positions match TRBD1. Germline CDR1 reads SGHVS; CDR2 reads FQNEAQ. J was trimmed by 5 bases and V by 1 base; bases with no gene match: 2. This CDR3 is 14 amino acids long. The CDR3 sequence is CASSLDRGYQPQHF. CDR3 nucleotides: TGTGCCAGCAGCTTAGACAGGGGCTATCAGCCCCAGCATTTT. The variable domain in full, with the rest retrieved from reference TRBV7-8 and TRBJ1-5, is GAGVSQSPRYKVAKRGQDVALRCDPISGHVSLFWYQQALGQGPEFLTYFQNEAQLDKSGLPSDRFFAERPEGSVSTLKIQRTQQEDSAVYLCASSLDRGYQPQHFGDGTRLSIL.

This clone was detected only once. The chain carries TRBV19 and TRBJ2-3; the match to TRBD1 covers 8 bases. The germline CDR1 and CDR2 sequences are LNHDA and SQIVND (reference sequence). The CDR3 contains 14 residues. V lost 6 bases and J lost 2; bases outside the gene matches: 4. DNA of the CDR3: TGTGCCAGTAGGTCGGGACAGGTCACAGATACGCAGTATTTT. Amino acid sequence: CASRSGQVTDTQYF.

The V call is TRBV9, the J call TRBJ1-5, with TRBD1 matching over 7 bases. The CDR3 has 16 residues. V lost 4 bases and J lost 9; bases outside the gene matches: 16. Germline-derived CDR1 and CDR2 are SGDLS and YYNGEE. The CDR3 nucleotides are TGTGCCAGCAGCCCGAGGTCGAGGGTAGGGGGCAGGCCCCAGCATTTT. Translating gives CASSPRSRVGGRPQHF.

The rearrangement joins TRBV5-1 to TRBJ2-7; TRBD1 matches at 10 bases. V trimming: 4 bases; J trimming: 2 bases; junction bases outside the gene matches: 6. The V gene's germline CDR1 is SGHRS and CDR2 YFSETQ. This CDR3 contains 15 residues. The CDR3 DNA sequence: TGCGCCAGCAGCCAGACCGGGACAGGGGCCTACGAGCAGTACTTC. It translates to CASSQTGTGAYEQYF.

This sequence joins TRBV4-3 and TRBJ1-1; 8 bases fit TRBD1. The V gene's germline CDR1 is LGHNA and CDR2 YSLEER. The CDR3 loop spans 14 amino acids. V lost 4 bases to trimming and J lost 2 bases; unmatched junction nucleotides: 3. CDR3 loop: CASSLDRGNTEAFF. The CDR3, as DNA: TGCGCCAGCAGCCTCGACAGGGGAAACACTGAAGCTTTCTTT.

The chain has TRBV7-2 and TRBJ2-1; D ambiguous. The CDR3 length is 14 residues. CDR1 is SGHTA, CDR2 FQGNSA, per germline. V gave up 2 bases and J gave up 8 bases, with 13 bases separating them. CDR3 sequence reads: CASSLLGLRYEQFF. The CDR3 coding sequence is TGTGCCAGCAGCTTACTGGGCCTTAGGTATGAGCAGTTCTTC.

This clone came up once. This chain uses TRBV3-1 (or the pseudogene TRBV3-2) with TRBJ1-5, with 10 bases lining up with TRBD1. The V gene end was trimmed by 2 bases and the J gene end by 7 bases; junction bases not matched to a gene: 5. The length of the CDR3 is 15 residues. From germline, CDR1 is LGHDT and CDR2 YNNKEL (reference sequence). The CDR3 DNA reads TGTGCCAGCAGCCAAACGGGACAGGGGAACCAGCCCCAGCATTTT. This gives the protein CASSQTGQGNQPQHF.

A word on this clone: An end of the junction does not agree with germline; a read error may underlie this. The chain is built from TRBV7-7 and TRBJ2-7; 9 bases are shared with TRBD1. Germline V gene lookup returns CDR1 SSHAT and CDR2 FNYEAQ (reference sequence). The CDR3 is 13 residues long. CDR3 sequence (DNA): TGTGCTAGCAGCCCCGGGACAGGGAGCGAGCAGTACTTC. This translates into CASSPGTGSEQYF.

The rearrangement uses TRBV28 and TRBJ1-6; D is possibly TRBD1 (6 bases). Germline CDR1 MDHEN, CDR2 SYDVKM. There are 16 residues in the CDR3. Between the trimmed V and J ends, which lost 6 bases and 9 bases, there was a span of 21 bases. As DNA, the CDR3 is TGTGCCAGCAGCTTAAGGGACACCCTAAGGGGTTCACCCCTCCACTTT. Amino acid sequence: CASSLRDTLRGSPLHF. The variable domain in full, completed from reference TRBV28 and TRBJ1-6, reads DVKVTQSSRYLVKRTGEKVFLECVQDMDHENMFWYRQDPGLGLRLIYFSYDVKMKEKGDIPEGYSVSREKKERFSLILESASTNQTSMYLCASSLRDTLRGSPLHFGNGTRLTVT.

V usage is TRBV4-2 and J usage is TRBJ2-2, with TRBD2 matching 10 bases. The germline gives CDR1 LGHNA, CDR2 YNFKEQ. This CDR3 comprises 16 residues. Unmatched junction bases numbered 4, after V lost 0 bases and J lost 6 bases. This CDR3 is CASSQDWTSGAGELFF. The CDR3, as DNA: TGTGCCAGCAGCCAAGATTGGACTAGCGGAGCCGGGGAGCTGTTTTTT.

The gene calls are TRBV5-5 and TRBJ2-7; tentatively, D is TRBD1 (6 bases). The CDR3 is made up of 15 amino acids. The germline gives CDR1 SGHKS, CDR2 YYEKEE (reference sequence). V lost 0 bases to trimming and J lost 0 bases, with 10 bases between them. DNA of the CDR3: TGTGCCAGCAGCTTGGGAGGGACATCCTCCTACGAGCAGTACTTC. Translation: CASSLGGTSSYEQYF.

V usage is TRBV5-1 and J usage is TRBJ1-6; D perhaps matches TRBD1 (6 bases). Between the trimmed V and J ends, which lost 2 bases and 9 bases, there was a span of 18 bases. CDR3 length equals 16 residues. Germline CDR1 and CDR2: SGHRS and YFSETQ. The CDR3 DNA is TGCGCCAGCAGCTTCTCCGTGACAGGTGGAACTTCACCCCTCCACTTT. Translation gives CASSFSVTGGTSPLHF.

The CDR3 sequence is CASSFTSGDEQFF. Here the CDR3 DNA reads TGTGCCAGCAGCTTCACTAGCGGGGATGAGCAGTTCTTC. This chain uses TRBV7-2 with TRBJ2-1, with 10 bases fitting TRBD2. The germline V gene encodes CDR1 SGHTA and CDR2 FQGNSA. CDR3 length: 13 amino acids. Losses at the gene ends were 3 bases for V and 8 bases for J; bases not matched to a gene: 1.

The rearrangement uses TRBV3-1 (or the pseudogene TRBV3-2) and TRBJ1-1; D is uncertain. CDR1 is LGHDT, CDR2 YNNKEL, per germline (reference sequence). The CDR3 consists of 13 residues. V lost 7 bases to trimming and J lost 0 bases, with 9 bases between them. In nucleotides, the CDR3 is TGTGCCAGCACCATCGGGGTGAACACTGAAGCTTTCTTT. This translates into CASTIGVNTEAFF.